This T cell receptor beta chain is from a study of T cells in Graves' hyperthyroidism and ophthalmopathy. General study results and limits: Clonotypes that were expanded in thyroid above 0.001 mostly appeared in blood too.

The TCR beta CDR3 regions underwent amplification using RNA transcripts as the source. A set of HTBI primers served as the primers for a first-round RT-PCR of the TCR CDR3. MiXCR was run by TCRdb on the multiplex PCR reads, yielding one entry per CDR3 protein. Of about 700,000 distinct CDR3 sequences detected, approximately 14% appear once; the ten largest clones hold roughly a tenth. This clonotype was found many times. The target antigen is unknown. This CDR3 contains 14 residues. Germline assignment: CDR1 DFQATT and CDR2 SNEGSKA (reference sequence). With V trimmed by 1 base and J by 3 bases, 5 bases remained unmatched.

This rearrangement joins TRBV20-1 to TRBJ2-7; 8 bases are a match to TRBD1. The receptor's source is a woman younger than 35 with Graves' hyperthyroidism. Sequencing was done on a sample of blood. CDR3: CSARVVDRVYEQYF. The DNA of the CDR3 is TGCAGTGCTAGAGTAGTGGACAGGGTCTACGAGCAGTACTTC.